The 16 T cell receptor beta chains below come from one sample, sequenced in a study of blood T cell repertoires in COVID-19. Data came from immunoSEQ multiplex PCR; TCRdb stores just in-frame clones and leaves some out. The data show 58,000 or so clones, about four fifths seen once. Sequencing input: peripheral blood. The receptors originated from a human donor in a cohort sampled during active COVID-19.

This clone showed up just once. CDR3 bases: TGTGCCTGGAGCAGGCCGCGCGAAGCTTTCTTT. Its translation is CAWSRPREAFF. The V and J genes are TRBV30 and TRBJ1-1; D is unclear. V gave up 3 bases and J gave up 8 bases, with 10 bases separating them. This CDR3 comprises 11 residues. The V gene's germline CDR1 is GTSNPN and CDR2 SVGIG (reference sequence).

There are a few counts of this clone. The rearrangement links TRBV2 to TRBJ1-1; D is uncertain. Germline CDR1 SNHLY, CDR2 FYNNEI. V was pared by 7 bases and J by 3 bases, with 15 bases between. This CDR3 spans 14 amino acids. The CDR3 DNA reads TGTGCCAGCACCCGGGAGGTTAGGGACACTGAAGCTTTCTTT. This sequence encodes CASTREVRDTEAFF.

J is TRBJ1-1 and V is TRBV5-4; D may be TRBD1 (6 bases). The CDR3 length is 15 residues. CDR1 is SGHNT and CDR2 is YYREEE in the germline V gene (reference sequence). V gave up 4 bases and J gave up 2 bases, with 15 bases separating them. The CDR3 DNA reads TGTGCCAGCAGCGTTTCCAGGGGACCAAACACTGAAGCTTTCTTT. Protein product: CASSVSRGPNTEAFF.

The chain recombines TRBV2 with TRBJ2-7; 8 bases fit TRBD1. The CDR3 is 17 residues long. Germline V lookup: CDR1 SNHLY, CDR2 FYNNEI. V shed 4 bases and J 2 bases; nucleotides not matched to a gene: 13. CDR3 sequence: CASSGGWGTGQTYEQYF. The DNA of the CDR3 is TGTGCCAGCAGTGGAGGGTGGGGGACAGGACAAACCTACGAGCAGTACTTC.

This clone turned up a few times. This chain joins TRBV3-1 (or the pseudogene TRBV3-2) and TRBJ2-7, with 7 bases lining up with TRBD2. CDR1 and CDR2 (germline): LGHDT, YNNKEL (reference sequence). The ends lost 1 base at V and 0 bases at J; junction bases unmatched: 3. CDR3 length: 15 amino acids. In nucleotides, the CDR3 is TGTGCCAGCAGCCAAGGACTAGCAGCCTCCTACGAGCAGTACTTC. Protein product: CASSQGLAASYEQYF.

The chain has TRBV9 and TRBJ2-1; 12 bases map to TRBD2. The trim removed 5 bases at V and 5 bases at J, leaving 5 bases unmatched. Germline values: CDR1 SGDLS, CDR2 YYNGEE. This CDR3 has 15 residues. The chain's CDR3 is CASSLTSGRNNEQFF. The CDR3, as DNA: TGTGCCAGCAGTCTAACTAGCGGGAGGAACAATGAGCAGTTCTTC.

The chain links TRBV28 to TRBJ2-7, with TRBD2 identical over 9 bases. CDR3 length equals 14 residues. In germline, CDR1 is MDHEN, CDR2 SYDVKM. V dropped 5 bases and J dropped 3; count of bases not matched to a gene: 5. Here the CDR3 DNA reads TGTGCCAGCAGTAATAGCGGGAGCGACTACGAGCAGTACTTC. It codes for CASSNSGSDYEQYF.

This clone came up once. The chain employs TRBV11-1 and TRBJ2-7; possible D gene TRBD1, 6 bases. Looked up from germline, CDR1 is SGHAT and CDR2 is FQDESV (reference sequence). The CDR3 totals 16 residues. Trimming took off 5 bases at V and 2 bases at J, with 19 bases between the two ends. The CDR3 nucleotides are TGTGCCAGCAGCCCCAACTCTGGGGACAAAACCTACGAGCAGTACTTC. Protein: CASSPNSGDKTYEQYF.

The CDR3 spells CASKGVYEQYF. In DNA, the CDR3 is TGTGCCAGCAAGGGGGTCTACGAGCAGTACTTC. This chain uses TRBV27 with TRBJ2-7, with a tentative D call TRBD1 (6 bases). CDR1 is MNHEY and CDR2 is SMNVEV in the germline V gene (reference sequence). V was shortened by 7 bases and J by 3 bases, with 7 bases between the two germline ends. This CDR3 comprises 11 residues.

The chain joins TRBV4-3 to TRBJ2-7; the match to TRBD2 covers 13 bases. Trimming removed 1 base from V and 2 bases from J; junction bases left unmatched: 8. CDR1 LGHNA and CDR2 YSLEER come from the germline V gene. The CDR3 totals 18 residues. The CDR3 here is CASSQGWTSGGGAYEQYF. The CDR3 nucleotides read TGCGCCAGCAGCCAAGGATGGACTAGCGGGGGAGGAGCCTACGAGCAGTACTTC.

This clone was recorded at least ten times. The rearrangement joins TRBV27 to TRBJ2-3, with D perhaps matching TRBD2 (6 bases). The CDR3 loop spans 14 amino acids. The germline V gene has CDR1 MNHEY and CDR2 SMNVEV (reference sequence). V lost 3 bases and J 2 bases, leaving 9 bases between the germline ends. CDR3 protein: CASSLRDFTDTQYF. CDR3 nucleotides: TGTGCCAGCAGTTTGAGGGACTTCACAGATACGCAGTATTTT.

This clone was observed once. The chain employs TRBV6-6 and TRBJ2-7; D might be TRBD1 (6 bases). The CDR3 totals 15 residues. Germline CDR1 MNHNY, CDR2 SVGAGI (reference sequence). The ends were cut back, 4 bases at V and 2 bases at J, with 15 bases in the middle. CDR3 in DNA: TGTGCCAGCAGTTCTCCGGACAGTACGACCTACGAGCAGTACTTC. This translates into CASSSPDSTTYEQYF.

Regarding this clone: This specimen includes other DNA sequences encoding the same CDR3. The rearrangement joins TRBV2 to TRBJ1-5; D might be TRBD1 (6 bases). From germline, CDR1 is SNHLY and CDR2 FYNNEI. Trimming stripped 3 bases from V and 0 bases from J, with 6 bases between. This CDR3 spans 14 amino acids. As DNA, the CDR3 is TGTGCCAGCAGTGACAGGGGTAGCAATCAGCCCCAGCATTTT. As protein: CASSDRGSNQPQHF.

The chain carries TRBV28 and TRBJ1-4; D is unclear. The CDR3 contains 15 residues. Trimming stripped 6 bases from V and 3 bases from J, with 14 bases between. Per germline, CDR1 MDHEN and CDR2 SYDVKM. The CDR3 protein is CASSPAGSSNEKLFF. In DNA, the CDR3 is TGTGCCAGCAGCCCAGCGGGTAGTTCTAATGAAAAACTGTTTTTT.

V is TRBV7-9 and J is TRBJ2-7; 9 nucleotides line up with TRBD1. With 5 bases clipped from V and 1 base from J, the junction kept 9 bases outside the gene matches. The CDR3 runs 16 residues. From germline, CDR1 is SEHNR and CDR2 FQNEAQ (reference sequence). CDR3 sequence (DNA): TGTGCCAGCAGCAAATGGACAGGGGAGGGATCCTACGAGCAGTACTTC. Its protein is CASSKWTGEGSYEQYF.

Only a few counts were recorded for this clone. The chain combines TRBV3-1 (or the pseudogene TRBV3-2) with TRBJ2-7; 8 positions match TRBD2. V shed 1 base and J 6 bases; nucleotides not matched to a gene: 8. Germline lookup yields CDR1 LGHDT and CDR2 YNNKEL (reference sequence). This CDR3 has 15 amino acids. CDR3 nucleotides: TGTGCCAGCAGCCAAGCGGGGCGGGGGGTTGCCGAGCAGTACTTC. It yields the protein CASSQAGRGVAEQYF.